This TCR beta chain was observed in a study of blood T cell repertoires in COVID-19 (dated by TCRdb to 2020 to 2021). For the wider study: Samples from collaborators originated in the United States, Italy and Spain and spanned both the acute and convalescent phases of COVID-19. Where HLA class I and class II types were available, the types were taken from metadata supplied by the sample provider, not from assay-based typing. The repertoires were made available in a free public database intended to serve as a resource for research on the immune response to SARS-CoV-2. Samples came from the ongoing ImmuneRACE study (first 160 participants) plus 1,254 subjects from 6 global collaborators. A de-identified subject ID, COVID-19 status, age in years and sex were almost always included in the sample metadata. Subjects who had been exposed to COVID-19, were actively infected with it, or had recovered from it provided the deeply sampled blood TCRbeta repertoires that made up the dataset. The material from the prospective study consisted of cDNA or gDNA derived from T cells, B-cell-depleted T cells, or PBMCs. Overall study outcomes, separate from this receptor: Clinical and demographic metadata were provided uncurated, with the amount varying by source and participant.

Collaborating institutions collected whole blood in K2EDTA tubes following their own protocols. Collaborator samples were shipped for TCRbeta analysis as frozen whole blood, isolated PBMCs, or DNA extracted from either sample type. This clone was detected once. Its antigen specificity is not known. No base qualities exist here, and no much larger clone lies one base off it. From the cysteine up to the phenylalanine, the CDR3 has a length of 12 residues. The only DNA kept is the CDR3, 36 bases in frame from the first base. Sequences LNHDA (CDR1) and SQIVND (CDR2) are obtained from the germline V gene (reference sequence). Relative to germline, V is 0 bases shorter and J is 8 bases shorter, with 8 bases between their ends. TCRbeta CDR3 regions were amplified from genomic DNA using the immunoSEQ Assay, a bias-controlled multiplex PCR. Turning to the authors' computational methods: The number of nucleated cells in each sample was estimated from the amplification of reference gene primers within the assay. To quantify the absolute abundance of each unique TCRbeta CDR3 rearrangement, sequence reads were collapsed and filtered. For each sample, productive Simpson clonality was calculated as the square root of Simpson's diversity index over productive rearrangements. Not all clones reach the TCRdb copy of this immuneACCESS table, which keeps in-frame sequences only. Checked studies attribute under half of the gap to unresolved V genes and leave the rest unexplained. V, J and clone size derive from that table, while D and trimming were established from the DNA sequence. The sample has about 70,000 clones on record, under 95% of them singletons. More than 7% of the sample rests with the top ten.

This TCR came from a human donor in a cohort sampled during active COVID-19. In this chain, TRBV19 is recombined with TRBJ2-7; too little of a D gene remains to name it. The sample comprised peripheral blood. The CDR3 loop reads CASSIEAEKQYF. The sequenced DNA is TGTGCCAGTAGTATAGAGGCGGAGAAGCAGTACTTC.